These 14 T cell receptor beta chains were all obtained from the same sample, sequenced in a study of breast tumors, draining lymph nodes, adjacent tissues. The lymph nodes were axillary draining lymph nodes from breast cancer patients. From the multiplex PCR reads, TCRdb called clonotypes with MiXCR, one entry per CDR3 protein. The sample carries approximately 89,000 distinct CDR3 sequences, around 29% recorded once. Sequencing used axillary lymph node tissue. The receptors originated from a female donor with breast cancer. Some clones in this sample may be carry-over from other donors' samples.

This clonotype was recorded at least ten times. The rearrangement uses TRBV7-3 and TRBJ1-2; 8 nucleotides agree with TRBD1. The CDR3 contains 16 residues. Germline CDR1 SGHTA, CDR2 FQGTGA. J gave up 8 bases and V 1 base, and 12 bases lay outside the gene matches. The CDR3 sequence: CASSLMSGQGADGYTF. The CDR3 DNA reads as TGTGCCAGCAGCTTAATGTCGGGGCAGGGGGCGGACGGCTACACCTTC. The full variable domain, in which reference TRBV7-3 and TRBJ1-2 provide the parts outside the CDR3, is GAGVSQTPSNKVTEKGKYVELRCDPISGHTALYWYRQSLGQGPEFLIYFQGTGAADDSGLPNDRFFAVRPEGSVSTLKIQRTERGDSAVYLCASSLMSGQGADGYTFGSGTRLTVV.

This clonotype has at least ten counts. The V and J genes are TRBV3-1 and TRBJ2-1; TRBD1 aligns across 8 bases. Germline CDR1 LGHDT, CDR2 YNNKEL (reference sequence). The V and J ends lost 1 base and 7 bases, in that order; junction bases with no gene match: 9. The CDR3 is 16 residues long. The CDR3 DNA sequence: TGTGCCAGCAGCCAAGGAGGAGCAGGGGGCCGTAATGAGCAGTTCTTC. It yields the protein CASSQGGAGGRNEQFF.

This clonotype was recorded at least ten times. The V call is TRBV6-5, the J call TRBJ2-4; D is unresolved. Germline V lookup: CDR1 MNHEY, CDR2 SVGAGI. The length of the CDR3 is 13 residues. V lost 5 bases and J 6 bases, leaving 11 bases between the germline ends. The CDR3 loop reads CASSQPSSNIQYF. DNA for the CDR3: TGTGCCAGCAGTCAGCCGAGCTCAAACATTCAGTACTTC.

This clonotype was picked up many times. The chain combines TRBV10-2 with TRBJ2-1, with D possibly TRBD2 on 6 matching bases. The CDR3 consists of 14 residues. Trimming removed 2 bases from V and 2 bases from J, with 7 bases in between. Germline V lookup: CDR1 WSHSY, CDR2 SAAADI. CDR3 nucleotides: TGCGCCAGCAGTGAGCGGAGGGCCTACAATGAGCAGTTCTTC. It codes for CASSERRAYNEQFF.

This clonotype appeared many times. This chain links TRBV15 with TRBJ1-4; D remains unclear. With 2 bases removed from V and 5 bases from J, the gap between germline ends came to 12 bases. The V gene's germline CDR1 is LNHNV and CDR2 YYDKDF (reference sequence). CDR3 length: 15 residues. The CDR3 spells CATSRNGQPNEKLFF. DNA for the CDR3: TGTGCCACCAGCAGAAACGGGCAGCCAAATGAAAAACTGTTTTTT.

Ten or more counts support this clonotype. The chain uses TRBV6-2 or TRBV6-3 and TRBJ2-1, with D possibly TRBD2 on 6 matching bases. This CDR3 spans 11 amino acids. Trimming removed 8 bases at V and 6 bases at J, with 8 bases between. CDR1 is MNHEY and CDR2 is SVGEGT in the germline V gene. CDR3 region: CASGGFNEQFF. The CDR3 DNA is TGTGCCAGCGGGGGGTTCAATGAGCAGTTCTTC.

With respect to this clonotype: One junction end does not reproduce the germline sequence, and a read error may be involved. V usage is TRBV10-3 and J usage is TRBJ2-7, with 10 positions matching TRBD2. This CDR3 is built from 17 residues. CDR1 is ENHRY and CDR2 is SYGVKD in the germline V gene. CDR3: CAIKQREGFGAGYERYF. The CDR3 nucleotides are TGCGCCATCAAACAGCGGGAGGGTTTTGGCGCCGGATACGAGCGGTACTTC.

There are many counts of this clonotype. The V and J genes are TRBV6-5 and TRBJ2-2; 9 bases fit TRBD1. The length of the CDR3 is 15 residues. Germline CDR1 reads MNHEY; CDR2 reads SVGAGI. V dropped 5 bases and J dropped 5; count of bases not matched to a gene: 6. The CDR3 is CASSTGQGWTGELFF. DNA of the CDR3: TGTGCCAGCAGTACGGGACAGGGATGGACCGGGGAGCTGTTTTTT.

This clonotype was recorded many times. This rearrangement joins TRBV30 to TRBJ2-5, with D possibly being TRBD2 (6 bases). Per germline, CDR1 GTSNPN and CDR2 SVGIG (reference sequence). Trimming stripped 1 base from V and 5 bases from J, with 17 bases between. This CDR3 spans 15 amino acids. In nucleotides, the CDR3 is TGTGCCTGGAGTGCCCTACGGGGGACGGGGGAGACCCAGTACTTC. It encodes CAWSALRGTGETQYF.

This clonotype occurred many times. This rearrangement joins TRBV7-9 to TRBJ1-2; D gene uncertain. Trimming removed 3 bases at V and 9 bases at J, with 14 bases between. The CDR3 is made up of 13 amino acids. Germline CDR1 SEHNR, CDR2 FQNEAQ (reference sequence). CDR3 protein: CASSFGSLWSYTF. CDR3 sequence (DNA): TGTGCCAGCAGCTTTGGGTCCCTTTGGAGCTACACCTTC. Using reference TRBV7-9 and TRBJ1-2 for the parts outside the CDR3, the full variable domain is DTGVSQNPRHKITKRGQNVTFRCDPISEHNRLYWYRQTLGQGPEFLTYFQNEAQLEKSRLLSDRFSAERPKGSFSTLEIQRTEQGDSAMYLCASSFGSLWSYTFGSGTRLTVV.

The DNA of the CDR3 is TGCAGTGCTAGTCTGGGGTCTGGACTCCGCTACAATGAGCAGTTCTTC. Amino acid sequence: CSASLGSGLRYNEQFF. The chain recombines TRBV20-1 with TRBJ2-1; D is perhaps TRBD2 (5 bases). Trimming left V 3 bases short and J 3 bases short, with 18 bases between. The CDR3 runs 16 residues. CDR1 and CDR2 (germline): DFQATT, SNEGSKA (reference sequence).

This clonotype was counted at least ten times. The CDR3 here is CASSLAGREYNEQFF. CDR3 in DNA: TGCGCCAGCAGCTTGGCTGGTCGTGAATACAATGAGCAGTTCTTC. The genes are TRBV5-1 and TRBJ2-1; D ambiguous. The CDR3 extends over 15 amino acids. Trimming shortened V by 0 bases and J by 4 bases, and 11 bases separated the two germline ends. Germline assignment: CDR1 SGHRS and CDR2 YFSETQ.

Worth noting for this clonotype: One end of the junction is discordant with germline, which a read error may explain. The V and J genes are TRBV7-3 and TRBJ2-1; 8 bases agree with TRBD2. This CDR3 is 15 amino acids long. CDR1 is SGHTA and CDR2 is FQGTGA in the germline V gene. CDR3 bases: TGTACCAGCAGCTTAACTAGCGGCCACGACAATGAGCAGTTCTTC. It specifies CTSSLTSGHDNEQFF.

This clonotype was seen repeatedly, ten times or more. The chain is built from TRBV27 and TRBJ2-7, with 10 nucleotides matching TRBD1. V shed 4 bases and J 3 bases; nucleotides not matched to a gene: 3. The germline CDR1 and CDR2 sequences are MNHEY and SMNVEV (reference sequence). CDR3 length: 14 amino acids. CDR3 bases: TGTGCCAGCAGTTCGGGACAGGGGATCTACGAGCAGTACTTC. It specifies CASSSGQGIYEQYF.